Listed below are T cell receptor beta chains from one sample, sequenced in a study of lymphopenia after photon versus proton radiotherapy. Method: immunoSEQ multiplex PCR; TCRdb's copy keeps in-frame clones and lacks some. The sample yields approximately 66,000 clones, more than 75% seen once. The sequences come from peripheral blood, collected from a patient treated with photon-based radiotherapy. Receptors were obtained from a middle-aged man with gastric cancer. CDR3s include the opening cysteine and the closing phenylalanine or tryptophan. A D gene is named only where the DNA matches it firmly. Size tells how often a clone was seen (once, few, many) or the class of an expanded clone, and some rows leave it out.

>TRBV7-9|TRBJ2-2|NA|NA
TGTGCCAGCAGCCGAAACAAGGACACCGGGGAGCTGTTTTTT
CASSRNKDTGELFF
>TRBV6-1|TRBJ2-7|NA|NA
TGTGCCAGCAACCAGGTCAGCTCCTACGAGCAGTACTTC
CASNQVSSYEQYF
>TRBV7-7|TRBJ2-5|NA|NA
TGTGCTAGCAGCTTAAGGGGCCAAGAGACCCAGTACTTC
CASSLRGQETQYF
>TRBV10-3|TRBJ2-5|NA|NA
TGTGCCATCAGGACTAATAAAGAGACCCAGTACTTC
CAIRTNKETQYF
>TRBV2|TRBJ2-4|NA|NA
TGTGCCAGCAGTGGGGGGGCCCCCAAAAACATTCAGTACTTC
CASSGGAPKNIQYF
>TRBV4-1|TRBJ2-1|NA|NA
TGCGCCAGCAGCCACCCCGCAGAGTACAATGAGCAGTTCTTC
CASSHPAEYNEQFF
>TRBV29-1|TRBJ1-1|NA|NA
TGCAGCGTTGACGGCAGAGACGGCGAAGCTTTCTTT
CSVDGRDGEAFF
>TRBV27|TRBJ2-7|NA|TRBD1
TGTGCCAGCAGCAAGACAGGGTTTTGGTACGAGCAGTACTTC
CASSKTGFWYEQYF
>TRBV30|TRBJ1-1|few|NA
TGTGCCTGGATGGGGGACAACACTGAAGCTTTCTTT
CAWMGDNTEAFF
>TRBV10-3|TRBJ1-4|NA|NA
TGTGCCATCAGCGTAGATAATGAAAAACTGTTTTTT
CAISVDNEKLFF
>TRBV6-5|TRBJ2-1|NA|NA
TGTGCCAGCAGTTACGGGGAGAGCTCCTACAATGAGCAGTTCTTC
CASSYGESSYNEQFF
>TRBV5-4|TRBJ1-2|NA|TRBD1
TGTGCCAGCAGCCCCCTGGACAGGCGCTATGGCTACACCTTC
CASSPLDRRYGYTF
>TRBV30|TRBJ1-4|NA|NA
TGTGCCTGGAAGGTTCAGGGTGGATCCCCAAAACTGTTTTTT
CAWKVQGGSPKLFF
>TRBV11-2|TRBJ2-5|NA|TRBD1
TGTGCCAGCAGCCCTAGGGGGACAGAAGAGACCCAGTACTTC
CASSPRGTEETQYF
>TRBV27|TRBJ2-2|NA|TRBD1
TGTGCCAGCAGTTTACAGGGGGCCGCCGGGGAGCTGTTTTTT
CASSLQGAAGELFF
>TRBV4-2|TRBJ1-5|NA|TRBD1
TGTGCCAGCAGCCGGGGACAGGGGAATGATCAGCCCCAGCATTTT
CASSRGQGNDQPQHF
>TRBV9|TRBJ2-1|NA|TRBD2
TGTGCCAGCAGCGTAGGCGGGGGGGCCTACAATGAGCAGTTCTTC
CASSVGGGAYNEQFF
>TRBV2|TRBJ1-2|NA|NA
TGTGCCAGCAGTGTTGGCAGTTCCTATGGCTACACCTTC
CASSVGSSYGYTF
>TRBV4-1|TRBJ2-3|NA|NA
TGCGCCAGCAGCCAAGTGATGGGACAAGATACGCAGTATTTT
CASSQVMGQDTQYF
>TRBV7-2|TRBJ1-2|NA|TRBD1
TGTGCCAGCAGCACCGGGACAGGGGATGGCTACACCTTC
CASSTGTGDGYTF
>TRBV15|TRBJ1-1|NA|NA
TGTGCCACCAGCAGAGATCGGGGGGGCCGAACTGAAGCTTTCTTT
CATSRDRGGRTEAFF
>TRBV4-2|TRBJ2-1|NA|NA
TGTGCCAGCAGCCAAGTTGGGGACAACTACAATGAGCAGTTCTTC
CASSQVGDNYNEQFF
>TRBV19|TRBJ2-5|NA|TRBD1
TGTGCCAGTAGTTCCCGGACAGGGGGCGCGTGGGAGACCCAGTACTTC
CASSSRTGGAWETQYF
>TRBV30|TRBJ2-3|NA|NA
TGTGCCTGGATCCACGGGAGCTCGGCAGATACGCAGTATTTT
CAWIHGSSADTQYF
>TRBV6-6|TRBJ2-5|NA|NA
TGTGCCAGCAGTTTCCGTCAGAGCTTTCAAGAGACCCAGTACTTC
CASSFRQSFQETQYF
>TRBV2|TRBJ2-1|NA|NA
TGTGCCAGCACTTGGACCCAACGGGATGAGCAGTTCTTC
CASTWTQRDEQFF
>TRBV5-1|TRBJ1-2|NA|NA
TGCGCCAGCAGCCTGGCGGACATAGAGGACTATGGCTACACCTTC
CASSLADIEDYGYTF
>TRBV7-8|TRBJ1-4|NA|NA
TGTGCCAGCAGCTTATTGGCAGGGCAGTATGAAAAACTGTTTTTT
CASSLLAGQYEKLFF
>TRBV5-8|TRBJ2-5|NA|NA
TGTGCCAGCAGCTCCACATCGTACCAAGAGACCCAGTACTTC
CASSSTSYQETQYF
>TRBV4-1|TRBJ2-7|NA|NA
TGCGCCAGCAGCCAAGATTGGGGAAGGGTCTACGAGCAGTACTTC
CASSQDWGRVYEQYF
>TRBV29-1|TRBJ2-1|NA|TRBD2
TGCAGCGTTGAAGGGATCGGGGGGGGCGTCGATGAGCAGTTCTTC
CSVEGIGGGVDEQFF
>TRBV7-9|TRBJ1-2|NA|NA
TGTGCCAGCAGCTCAAGGACACCTAACTATGGCTACACCTTC
CASSSRTPNYGYTF
>TRBV6-5|TRBJ1-2|NA|NA
TGTGCCAGTACGAGGGGTGGGTATGGCTACACCTTC
CASTRGGYGYTF
>TRBV7-6|TRBJ1-3|NA|TRBD1
TGTGCCAGCAGCTTGGGGACAGGGGGCGCGGGAAACACCATATATTTT
CASSLGTGGAGNTIYF
>TRBV5-1|TRBJ2-2|NA|NA
TGCGCCAGCAGCAACACAAACACCGGGGAGCTGTTTTTT
CASSNTNTGELFF
>TRBV4-3|TRBJ1-2|once|TRBD1
TGCGCCAGCAGTCAAGAGGGACAGGGGAATGGCTACACCTTC
CASSQEGQGNGYTF
>TRBV5-1|TRBJ2-1|once|TRBD1
TGCGCCAGCAGCTTGGCGGGACAGAGTTCCTACAATGAGCAGTTCTTC
CASSLAGQSSYNEQFF
>TRBV7-2|TRBJ2-7|NA|NA
TGTGCCAGCAGCTTAAACAGAAACTACGAGCAGTACTTC
CASSLNRNYEQYF
>TRBV11-2|TRBJ2-1|NA|TRBD2
TGTGCCAGCAGCTTAGATGGAAGACTAGCGGCAACCTACAATGAGCAGTTCTTC
CASSLDGRLAATYNEQFF
>TRBV5-1|TRBJ2-7|NA|TRBD1
TGCGCCAGTCCGACAGGGGGATTGTCCTACGAGCAGTACTTC
CASPTGGLSYEQYF